Sequencing of this TCR beta chain was carried out in a study of identical twins. Broader study findings: Insertions ran lower in abundant cord blood beta clonotypes, though not in memory repertoires.

Comments on this clonotype: Its antigen is undetermined.

Healthy Caucasians provided all donations. The authors used template switching to add a universal primer site and gave cDNA unique molecular identifiers. One entry per CDR3 protein results from TCRdb running MiXCR on the 5' RACE reads. Of around 250,000 distinct CDR3 sequences listed, 10% to 15% are singletons. These data were also filed under a second study, of yellow fever vaccine responses in identical twins.

This receptor was obtained from a young woman in good health. Sequencing was carried out using memory (CD45RO+) T cells sorted from blood.

DNA for the CDR3: TGCGCCAGCAATACCCCCTTAAATTTCATCAGCACAAAACTTTACAATGAGCAGTTCTTC. This gives the protein CASNTPLNFISTKLYNEQFF. The chain uses TRBV23-1 and TRBJ2-1; no firm D call. TRBV23-1 is an open reading frame, and its role is uncertain. The V gene lost 7 bases and the J gene lost 4 bases, with 32 bases spanning the gap. The length of the CDR3 is 20 residues.